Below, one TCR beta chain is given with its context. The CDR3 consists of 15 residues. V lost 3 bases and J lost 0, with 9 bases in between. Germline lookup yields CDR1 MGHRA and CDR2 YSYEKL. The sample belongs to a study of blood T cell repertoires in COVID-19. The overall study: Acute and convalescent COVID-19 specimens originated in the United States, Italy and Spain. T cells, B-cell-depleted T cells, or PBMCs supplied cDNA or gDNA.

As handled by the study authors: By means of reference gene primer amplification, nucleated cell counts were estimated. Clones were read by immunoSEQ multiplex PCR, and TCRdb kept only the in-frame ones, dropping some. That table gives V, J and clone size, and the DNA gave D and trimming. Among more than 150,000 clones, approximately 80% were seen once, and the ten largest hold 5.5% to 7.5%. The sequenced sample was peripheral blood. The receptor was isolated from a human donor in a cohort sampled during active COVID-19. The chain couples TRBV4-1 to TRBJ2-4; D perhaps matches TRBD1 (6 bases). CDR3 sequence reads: CASSQGQSAKNIQYF. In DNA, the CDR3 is TGCGCCAGCAGCCAGGGACAATCAGCCAAAAACATTCAGTACTTC.